This T cell receptor beta chain originates from a study of T cells in Graves' hyperthyroidism and ophthalmopathy. General study results and limits: Clonotypes that were expanded in thyroid above 0.001 mostly appeared in blood too.

There are a few counts of this clonotype. No antigen is known for it. One end of the junction does not line up with germline, which may come from a read error. Patients aged 18 to 65 had newly diagnosed hyperthyroidism that had lasted under 2 months. Uncontrolled infection, other autoimmune disease, pregnancy or lactation excluded patients. RNA transcripts yielded amplified TCR beta CDR3 regions. The TCR CDR3 first-round RT-PCR relied on the HTBI primer set. TCRdb reprocessed the multiplex PCR reads via MiXCR and lists one record per CDR3 protein. The data hold about 720,000 distinct CDR3 sequences, with approximately 16% observed a single time. Sequencing was performed on blood. The sequence was collected from a young man with Graves' hyperthyroidism.

The CDR3 DNA reads TGTGCCAGCATTCTTGGCAGAGCCGAAAACATTCAGTACTTC. As protein: CASILGRAENIQYF. The chain is built from TRBV12-3 or TRBV12-4 and TRBJ2-4; no clear D gene. The CDR3 has 14 residues.